A selection of T cell receptor beta chains follows, all from one sample in a study of CD8 T cells in Susac syndrome. One entry per CDR3 protein results from TCRdb running MiXCR on the immunoSEQ multiplex PCR reads. The table lists about 100,000 distinct CDR3 sequences, roughly 96% of them singletons, with 0.3% in the top ten. The sequenced sample was CD8+ T cells from PBMCs. The receptors were sampled from a human donor with Susac syndrome. Both conserved end residues are part of each CDR3. A D gene is named only where the DNA matches it firmly. Clone size, where shown, is once, few, many, or a class for clones that have expanded.

TRBJ2-5 | TRBV9 | - | - | CASSSSAVETQYF | TGTGCCAGCAGCAGTAGTGCAGTTGAGACCCAGTACTTC
TRBJ2-5 | TRBV20-1 | - | - | CSATSQGSLTQETQYF | TGCAGTGCTACCTCCCAGGGCAGCCTGACCCAAGAGACCCAGTACTTC
TRBJ2-2 | TRBV2 | - | - | CASTPTEDGELFF | TGTGCCAGCACCCCGACCGAGGACGGGGAGCTGTTTTTT
TRBJ2-1 | TRBV29-1 | - | TRBD2 | CSAGTQLAGGYNEQFF | TGCAGCGCGGGTACACAACTAGCGGGGGGTTACAATGAGCAGTTCTTC
TRBJ2-1 | TRBV29-1 | once | TRBD2 | CSVGVAGGVGEQFF | TGCAGCGTTGGGGTAGCGGGAGGGGTGGGAGAGCAGTTCTTC
TRBJ1-2 | TRBV7-9 | - | TRBD1 | CASSTTGSDGYTF | TGTGCCAGCAGCACGACAGGGAGTGATGGCTACACCTTC
TRBJ2-1 | TRBV20-1 | - | TRBD2 | CSARATSGRAYNEQFF | TGCAGTGCTAGAGCCACTAGCGGGAGGGCCTACAATGAGCAGTTCTTC
TRBJ2-7 | TRBV10-3 | - | - | CAISGSEGGPNYEQYF | TGTGCCATCAGTGGATCGGAGGGAGGACCTAACTACGAGCAGTACTTC
TRBJ2-7 | TRBV6-5 | once | TRBD1 | CASSRDGQGAYEQYF | TGTGCCAGCAGCCGAGACGGGCAGGGGGCATACGAGCAGTACTTC
TRBJ2-7 | TRBV13 | once | TRBD1 | CASSSRDRGIQEQYF | TGTGCCAGCAGCTCCCGGGACAGGGGGATTCAAGAGCAGTACTTC
TRBJ2-3 | TRBV7-8 | - | - | CASSHQGDYTDTQYF | TGTGCCAGCAGCCACCAGGGGGACTACACAGATACGCAGTATTTT
TRBJ2-1 | TRBV28 | - | - | CASSLLGGDNEQFF | TGTGCCAGCAGTTTATTGGGTGGGGACAATGAGCAGTTCTTC
TRBJ2-7 | TRBV3-1 | - | - | CASSQPPGVEQYF | TGTGCCAGCAGCCAACCTCCAGGGGTCGAGCAGTACTTC
TRBJ1-6 | TRBV7-9 | - | TRBD1 | CASSPGQLNSPLHF | TGTGCCAGCAGCCCGGGACAGCTTAATTCACCCCTCCACTTT
TRBJ2-7 | TRBV25-1 | - | - | CASGDPYEQYF | TGTGCCTCAGGGGACCCTTACGAGCAGTACTTC
TRBJ2-7 | TRBV13 | - | - | CASSSDSGSYEQYF | TGTGCCAGCAGCTCCGATTCGGGCTCCTACGAGCAGTACTTC
TRBJ2-3 | TRBV6-5 | - | - | CASSYSPDNPSTDTQYF | TGTGCCAGCAGTTACTCGCCAGACAACCCTAGCACAGATACGCAGTATTTT
TRBJ1-2 | TRBV12-3/TRBV12-4 | few | - | CASSPEGGGYTF | TGTGCCAGCAGCCCGGAAGGAGGGGGCTACACCTTC